The 17 T cell receptor beta chains given below trace back to one sample, sequenced in a study of CD8 T cells in Susac syndrome. The RNA, about 0.45 to 1 ug, was put through reverse transcription using random hexamers. TCRdb re-analysed the immunoSEQ multiplex PCR reads in MiXCR, keeping a single row per CDR3 protein. This table holds roughly 200,000 distinct CDR3 sequences, about 94% found once. Source material: CD4+ T cells from PBMCs. These receptors were taken from a human donor with multiple sclerosis.

The V call is TRBV5-4, the J call TRBJ1-2; 7 nucleotides line up with TRBD1. CDR3 length: 15 amino acids. Germline CDR1 and CDR2: SGHNT and YYREEE (reference sequence). J lost 4 bases, V lost 4 bases, and 10 bases had no gene match. The CDR3 sequence is CASSQRTGDPYGYTF. In DNA, the CDR3 is TGTGCCAGCAGCCAAAGGACAGGAGACCCCTATGGCTACACCTTC.

The rearrangement links TRBV7-2 to TRBJ2-5; D is perhaps TRBD2 (5 bases). The germline V gene has CDR1 SGHTA and CDR2 FQGNSA. V lost 5 bases, J lost 5 bases, and 15 bases lay in between. The CDR3 has 14 amino acids. CDR3 coding DNA: TGTGCCAGCAGCCCAGACACGGGGTTCGAGACCCAGTACTTC. Protein product: CASSPDTGFETQYF.

This chain connects TRBV9 to TRBJ2-3; D may be TRBD1 (5 bases). Trimming shortened V by 0 bases and J by 4 bases, and 15 bases separated the two germline ends. The CDR3 totals 16 residues. Germline CDR1 and CDR2: SGDLS and YYNGEE. CDR3 DNA sequence: TGTGCCAGCAGCGTAGGGCAGGGTACGATGGCAGATACGCAGTATTTT. As protein: CASSVGQGTMADTQYF.

The chain links TRBV7-2 to TRBJ1-5, with D uncertain. Trimming took off 5 bases at V and 1 base at J, with 9 bases between the two ends. The CDR3 is 14 residues long. Per germline, CDR1 SGHTA and CDR2 FQGNSA. The CDR3 sequence: CASSTTGSNQPQHF. The CDR3 region has the DNA TGTGCCAGCAGCACGACGGGGAGCAATCAGCCCCAGCATTTT.

This rearrangement joins TRBV2 to TRBJ1-4; D remains unclear. Trimming shortened V by 0 bases and J by 8 bases, and 10 bases separated the two germline ends. Germline assignment: CDR1 SNHLY and CDR2 FYNNEI. This CDR3 has 14 residues. The CDR3 is CASSEALRYEKLFF. The CDR3 DNA follows: TGTGCCAGCAGTGAAGCGCTTCGATACGAAAAACTGTTTTTT. The full variable domain, completed using reference TRBV2 and TRBJ1-4, is EPEVTQTPSHQVTQMGQEVILRCVPISNHLYFYWYRQILGQKVEFLVSFYNNEISEKSEIFDDQFSVERPDGSNFTLKIRSTKLEDSAMYFCASSEALRYEKLFFGSGTQLSVL.

The V gene is TRBV19, the J gene TRBJ1-3; 8 bases map to TRBD1. Germline loops: CDR1 LNHDA, CDR2 SQIVND (reference sequence). The CDR3 is 14 amino acids. V trimming: 11 bases; J trimming: 0 bases; junction bases outside the gene matches: 6. The CDR3 loop reads CAVRQGSSGNTIYF. CDR3 in DNA: TGTGCCGTCAGACAGGGGAGCTCTGGAAACACCATATATTTT.

The chain is built from TRBV11-3 and TRBJ2-5; TRBD1 agrees at 7 bases. Germline CDR1 SGHNT, CDR2 YENEEA. CDR3 size: 16 residues. The V gene end was trimmed by 5 bases and the J gene end by 4 bases; junction bases not matched to a gene: 13. CDR3 in amino acids: CASSPPTGIGRETQYF. The CDR3 nucleotides read TGTGCCAGCAGCCCCCCGACAGGGATAGGCAGAGAGACCCAGTACTTC.

The chain links TRBV2 to TRBJ2-3; 10 bases line up with TRBD2. Germline V gene lookup returns CDR1 SNHLY and CDR2 FYNNEI. The CDR3 totals 15 residues. After removal of 5 bases from V and 4 bases from J, the junction contained 6 bases not matched to a gene. The CDR3 sequence is CASSWASGGSDTQYF. DNA for the CDR3: TGTGCCAGCAGTTGGGCTAGCGGGGGTTCAGATACGCAGTATTTT.

The CDR3 region has the DNA TGTGCCAGCAGCACACTCTCGGGACTCGTAGCAGATACGCAGTATTTT. Amino acids: CASSTLSGLVADTQYF. The chain links TRBV13 to TRBJ2-3; possibly TRBD2 for D (6 bases). Trimming stripped 5 bases from V and 4 bases from J, with 19 bases between. The CDR3 contains 16 residues. CDR1 and CDR2 (germline): PRHDT, FYEKMQ (reference sequence).

This chain connects TRBV10-3 to TRBJ2-7; 9 bases map to TRBD1. V shed 6 bases and J 5 bases; nucleotides not matched to a gene: 5. The CDR3 is 13 residues long. Germline values: CDR1 ENHRY, CDR2 SYGVKD. This chain's CDR3 is CAIRDRGRDEQYF. DNA of the CDR3: TGTGCCATCAGGGACAGGGGTCGGGACGAGCAGTACTTC.

The V gene is TRBV29-1, the J gene TRBJ2-1; TRBD2 matches at 12 bases. Germline values: CDR1 SQVTM, CDR2 ANQGSEA. With V trimmed by 2 bases and J by 9 bases, 17 bases remained unmatched. The CDR3 runs to 18 residues. In DNA, the CDR3 is TGCAGCGTTGAAATCGGAAGGTCGCGACTAGCGGGGGTAGCTGAGCAGTTCTTC. Translation: CSVEIGRSRLAGVAEQFF.

V and J are TRBV11-2 and TRBJ2-5; no definite D call. From germline, CDR1 is SGHAT and CDR2 FQNNGV. V was cut by 2 bases and J by 9 bases, with 7 bases left in between. The length of the CDR3 is 11 residues. The CDR3 spells CASSLSKAQYF. CDR3 coding DNA: TGTGCCAGCAGCTTATCAAAGGCCCAGTACTTC.

The chain has TRBV6-1 and TRBJ1-2; a possible D gene is TRBD1 (6 bases). CDR3 size: 16 residues. V was trimmed by 1 base and J by 8 bases, leaving 20 bases between them. Looked up from germline, CDR1 is MNHNS and CDR2 is SASEGT. The CDR3 protein is CASSEGRVTGRAGYTF. As DNA, the CDR3 is TGTGCCAGCAGTGAAGGCCGGGTGACAGGAAGGGCAGGCTACACCTTC.

The genes are TRBV20-1 and TRBJ1-5; 9 bases are shared with TRBD1. This CDR3 has 16 residues. The V gene's germline CDR1 is DFQATT and CDR2 SNEGSKA (reference sequence). V shed 4 bases and J 2 bases; nucleotides not matched to a gene: 9. The CDR3 region is CSANDRGMGGNQPQHF. CDR3 nucleotides: TGCAGTGCTAATGACAGGGGGATGGGAGGCAATCAGCCCCAGCATTTT.

The rearrangement uses TRBV28 and TRBJ1-6; D not certain. Germline lookup yields CDR1 MDHEN and CDR2 SYDVKM. V lost 6 bases and J lost 6, with 15 bases in between. The length of the CDR3 is 15 residues. CDR3 DNA: TGTGCCAGCAGCCCACCGGGGATTGCTAATTCACCCCTCCACTTT. It yields the protein CASSPPGIANSPLHF.

This chain joins TRBV29-1 and TRBJ1-2; TRBD1 agrees at 7 bases. Germline CDR1 reads SQVTM; CDR2 reads ANQGSEA. V was pared by 6 bases and J by 4 bases, with 14 bases of the junction left unmatched. The CDR3 sequence is 15 residues long. CDR3 in amino acids: CSVKEGTAKSYGYTF. CDR3 sequence (DNA): TGCAGCGTCAAGGAGGGGACAGCCAAAAGCTATGGCTACACCTTC.

This chain links TRBV29-1 with TRBJ2-2; 8 bases agree with TRBD2. Trimming cost V 6 bases and J 2 bases; bases outside gene matches: 5. This CDR3 comprises 14 residues. Germline assignment: CDR1 SQVTM and CDR2 ANQGSEA. The CDR3 DNA sequence: TGCAGCGTGCGGGAGGAGACCAACACCGGGGAGCTGTTTTTT. Translating it yields CSVREETNTGELFF.